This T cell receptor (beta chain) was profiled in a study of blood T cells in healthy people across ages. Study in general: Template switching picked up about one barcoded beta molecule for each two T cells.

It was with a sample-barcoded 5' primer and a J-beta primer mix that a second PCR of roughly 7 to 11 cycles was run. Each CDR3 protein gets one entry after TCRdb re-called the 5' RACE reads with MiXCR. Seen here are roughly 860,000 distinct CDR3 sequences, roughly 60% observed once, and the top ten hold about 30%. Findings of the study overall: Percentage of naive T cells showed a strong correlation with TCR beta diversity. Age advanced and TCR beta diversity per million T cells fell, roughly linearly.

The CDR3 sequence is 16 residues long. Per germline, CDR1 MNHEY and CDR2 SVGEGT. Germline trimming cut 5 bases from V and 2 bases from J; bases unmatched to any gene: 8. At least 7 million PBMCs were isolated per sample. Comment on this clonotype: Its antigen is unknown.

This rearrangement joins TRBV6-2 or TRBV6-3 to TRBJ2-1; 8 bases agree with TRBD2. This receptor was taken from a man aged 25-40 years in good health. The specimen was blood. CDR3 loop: CASSPGRGGAYNEQFF. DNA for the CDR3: TGTGCCAGCAGTCCAGGCCGGGGGGGCGCCTACAATGAGCAGTTCTTC.